This TCR beta chain was identified in a study of T-cell memory formation after mild COVID-19. At the level of the study: TCR clustering was largely donor specific.

Study-level points and caveats: Certain responding clones were present in pre-infection memory, suggesting participation of cross-reactive memory. Unconfirmed was the SARS-CoV-2 specificity of second-wave clones that peaked on day 37.

This clonotype was found a few times. Its target is not known. One entry per CDR3 protein, called by TCRdb with MiXCR from the 5' RACE reads. The table lists hundreds of thousands of distinct CDR3 sequences, about a sixth of them singletons. The CDR3 is made up of 16 amino acids. V lost 3 bases to trimming and J lost 6 bases; unmatched junction nucleotides: 12. Germline V gene data show CDR1 as SGHVS and CDR2 as FQNEAQ. The chain employs TRBV7-8 and TRBJ2-7; 9 bases are a match to TRBD1. This TCR came from a man aged 18 to 30 who had mild COVID-19 (a few samples of this study predate the infection). Cell type and time point are not known. Sequencing used PBMCs or a T cell subset sorted from them (not recorded which). CDR3 DNA: TGTGCCAGCAGCTTCCCCGGGACAGGGAATTTTGGCGAGCAGTACTTC. As protein: CASSFPGTGNFGEQYF.